These 25 T cell receptor beta chains share one sample of origin, sequenced in a study of shared clonotypes between healthy human individuals. Produced via immunoSEQ multiplex PCR; TCRdb's table is partial and in-frame only. The sample has a few million clones; less than 95% are singletons. Input material: naive CD4+ T cells from PBMCs. Noted subset: CD45RA+ positively selected. The receptor source for this set is a man in his late teens or twenties in good health. Some clones in this sample may be carry-over from other donors' samples.

As for this clone: Other nucleotide sequences from this sample produce the same CDR3. In DNA, the CDR3 is TGTGCCAGCAGCGTAGAAGGTGGGTACACTGAAGCTTTCTTT. This codes for CASSVEGGYTEAFF. V gene TRBV9 combines with J gene TRBJ1-1; D uncertain. CDR3 size: 14 residues. In germline, CDR1 is SGDLS, CDR2 YYNGEE. The germline V and J ends were trimmed by 0 bases and 3 bases, with 9 bases remaining between them.

This chain connects TRBV7-2 to TRBJ2-3, with D uncertain. The CDR3 totals 14 residues. Looked up from germline, CDR1 is SGHTA and CDR2 is FQGNSA. V was cut by 0 bases and J by 4 bases, with 8 bases left in between. The CDR3 DNA reads as TGTGCCAGCAGCTTAGCCAGACATTCAGATACGCAGTATTTT. Its translation is CASSLARHSDTQYF.

The chain has TRBV28 and TRBJ1-4; TRBD1 is a possible D gene (5 bases). Germline V CDR1 and CDR2: MDHEN, SYDVKM. CDR3 length: 16 amino acids. V lost 3 bases and J lost 4, with 15 bases in between. CDR3 residues: CASSFVFGTGNEKLFF. CDR3 DNA: TGTGCCAGCAGTTTCGTATTCGGGACCGGTAATGAAAAACTGTTTTTT.

This rearrangement joins TRBV6-5 to TRBJ2-1; no reliable D call. The CDR3 totals 15 residues. CDR1 and CDR2 (germline): MNHEY, SVGAGI. The V gene lost 6 bases and the J gene lost 0 bases, with 12 bases spanning the gap. CDR3: CASSLRRSSYNEQFF. In DNA, the CDR3 is TGTGCCAGCAGCTTACGGAGAAGCTCCTACAATGAGCAGTTCTTC.

V and J are TRBV5-6 and TRBJ2-5; 7 bases match TRBD1. The germline CDR1 and CDR2 sequences are SGHDT and YYEEEE. V lost 7 bases, J lost 5 bases, and 5 bases stayed unmatched. This CDR3 region has 12 residues. CDR3: CASSTGFETQYF. The CDR3 bases are TGTGCCAGCTCGACAGGGTTCGAGACCCAGTACTTC.

In its sample, this clone was seen once. The rearrangement joins TRBV9 to TRBJ2-5; D perhaps matches TRBD1 (6 bases). V was clipped by 0 bases and J by 5 bases, with 14 bases between them. CDR1 is SGDLS and CDR2 is YYNGEE in the germline V gene. This CDR3 is built from 15 residues. Here the CDR3 reads CASSVVTGPQETQYF. The CDR3 DNA sequence: TGTGCCAGCAGCGTAGTCACAGGGCCGCAGGAGACCCAGTACTTC. Together with reference TRBV9 and TRBJ2-5, the CDR3 gives the full variable domain: DSGVTQTPKHLITATGQRVTLRCSPRSGDLSVYWYQQSLDQGLQFLIQYYNGEERAKGNILERFSAQQFPDLHSELNLSSLELGDSALYFCASSVVTGPQETQYFGPGTRLLVL.

This chain's CDR3 is CASSTWDRGRVALLYEQYF. DNA of the CDR3: TGTGCCAGCAGTACGTGGGACAGGGGGCGGGTAGCCCTCCTATACGAGCAGTACTTC. The rearrangement joins TRBV28 to TRBJ2-7; TRBD1 matches at 12 bases. This CDR3 comprises 19 residues. V trimming: 5 bases; J trimming: 4 bases; junction bases outside the gene matches: 18. Germline V gene data show CDR1 as MDHEN and CDR2 as SYDVKM.

The rearrangement links TRBV28 to TRBJ1-3; D is uncertain. Germline V gives CDR1 MDHEN, CDR2 SYDVKM. The CDR3 sequence is 14 residues long. V gave up 3 bases and J gave up 2 bases, with 8 bases separating them. DNA of the CDR3: TGTGCCAGCAGTTTTTCGTCAGCTGGAAACACCATATATTTT. Protein sequence: CASSFSSAGNTIYF.

Regarding this clone: Within the sample, other DNA sequences also encode this same CDR3. The rearrangement joins TRBV20-1 to TRBJ2-5; no clear D gene. The CDR3 loop spans 11 amino acids. Trimming left V 3 bases short and J 2 bases short, with 4 bases between. CDR1 DFQATT and CDR2 SNEGSKA come from the germline V gene (reference sequence). The DNA for the CDR3 is TGCAGTGCTAGTTCTCAAGAGACCCAGTACTTC. This sequence encodes CSASSQETQYF.

CDR3 bases: TGTGCCAGCAGCCAAGAGGGGACGGTTATCTACGAGCAGTACTTC. It is translated as CASSQEGTVIYEQYF. The rearrangement joins TRBV14 to TRBJ2-7; D could derive from TRBD1 or TRBD2 (5 bases each). CDR1 is SGHDN and CDR2 is FVKESK in the germline V gene. This CDR3 is 15 amino acids long. Trimming took off 0 bases at V and 3 bases at J, with 12 bases between the two ends. Full variable domain (outside the CDR3, taken from reference TRBV14 and TRBJ2-7): EAGVTQFPSHSVIEKGQTVTLRCDPISGHDNLYWYRRVMGKEIKFLLHFVKESKQDESGMPNNRFLAERTGGTYSTLKVQPAELEDSGVYFCASSQEGTVIYEQYFGPGTRLTVT.

The chain joins TRBV6-1 to TRBJ2-2; the D gene is possibly TRBD1 (5 bases). The CDR3 runs to 13 residues. The V gene's germline CDR1 is MNHNS and CDR2 SASEGT. Trimming took 8 bases from V and 3 from J, leaving 10 bases between them. CDR3 in amino acids: CASRAGYTGELFF. The DNA of the CDR3 is TGTGCCAGCCGGGCAGGGTACACCGGGGAGCTGTTTTTT.

The CDR3: CASSVATGRNNYGYTF. Here the CDR3 DNA reads TGTGCCAGCAGCGTAGCTACGGGACGCAATAACTATGGCTACACCTTC. V is TRBV9 and J is TRBJ1-2; D perhaps matches TRBD1 (5 bases). The germline gives CDR1 SGDLS, CDR2 YYNGEE. The CDR3 has 16 residues. V was trimmed by 0 bases and J by 1 base, leaving 13 bases between them.

V and J are TRBV4-3 and TRBJ1-4; no clear D gene. The CDR3 is 16 amino acids. Looked up from germline, CDR1 is LGHNA and CDR2 is YSLEER. The V end lost 1 base, the J end lost 0 bases, and 9 bases lay between the germline ends. The CDR3 region has the DNA TGCGCCAGCAGCCAAGGGTGGGGAACAACTAATGAAAAACTGTTTTTT. Its translation is CASSQGWGTTNEKLFF.

V and J are TRBV27 and TRBJ1-1; D perhaps matches TRBD1 (5 bases). The germline V and J ends were trimmed by 2 bases and 6 bases, with 13 bases remaining between them. The CDR3 spans 14 residues. Germline CDR1 MNHEY, CDR2 SMNVEV (reference sequence). The CDR3 is CASSLLEGFPEAFF. CDR3 DNA sequence: TGTGCCAGCAGTTTACTGGAGGGGTTCCCTGAAGCTTTCTTT.

This clone has just a few counts. J is TRBJ1-4 and V is TRBV29-1; tentatively, D is TRBD1 (6 bases). In germline, CDR1 is SQVTM, CDR2 ANQGSEA. CDR3 size: 13 residues. Trimming stripped 6 bases from V and 7 bases from J, with 15 bases between. CDR3 nucleotide sequence: TGCAGCGTGGGGGGCGGAATTGGTGAAAAACTGTTTTTT. Translation gives CSVGGGIGEKLFF.

On this clone: Other DNA sequences in the same sample also yield this CDR3. This sequence joins TRBV5-1 and TRBJ1-1, with D possibly TRBD1 on 5 matching bases. There are 14 residues in the CDR3. V dropped 4 bases and J dropped 0 bases, with 10 bases sitting between them. Germline lookup yields CDR1 SGHRS and CDR2 YFSETQ. The CDR3 DNA is TGCGCCAGCAGCCCCGGGACGCTGAACACTGAAGCTTTCTTT. Amino acid sequence: CASSPGTLNTEAFF.

This clone was picked up one time. The chain employs TRBV30 and TRBJ1-5, with D possibly matching TRBD1 (5 bases). Germline loops: CDR1 GTSNPN, CDR2 SVGIG (reference sequence). The CDR3 runs 14 residues. V shed 3 bases and J shed 10 bases, with 19 bases lying between them. CDR3 sequence: CAWSMAGREAPQHF. The CDR3 DNA sequence: TGTGCCTGGAGCATGGCGGGACGCGAAGCCCCCCAGCATTTT.

The chain combines TRBV18 with TRBJ1-3; 9 positions agree with TRBD1. Trimming removed 5 bases from V and 0 bases from J; junction bases left unmatched: 5. The CDR3 length is 16 residues. Germline V gene sequence: CDR1 KGHSH, CDR2 LQKENI. In DNA form, the CDR3 reads TGTGCCAGCTCATCCGGGACAGGGAGCTCTGGAAACACCATATATTTT. Translated: CASSSGTGSSGNTIYF.

This chain joins TRBV7-2 and TRBJ2-7, with a possible D match to TRBD1 (5 bases). Germline CDR1 reads SGHTA; CDR2 reads FQGNSA. This CDR3 region has 14 residues. The V gene lost 1 base and the J gene lost 6 bases, with 13 bases spanning the gap. Here the CDR3 reads CASSLVAGPSEQYF. The CDR3 DNA follows: TGTGCCAGCAGCTTAGTGGCAGGGCCTTCCGAGCAGTACTTC.

The V gene is TRBV13, the J gene TRBJ1-4, with D perhaps TRBD1 (5 bases). Germline V lookup: CDR1 PRHDT, CDR2 FYEKMQ (reference sequence). There are 16 residues in the CDR3. V dropped 2 bases and J dropped 0 bases, with 10 bases sitting between them. The CDR3 spells CASSLSGGATNEKLFF. CDR3 coding DNA: TGTGCCAGCAGCTTAAGTGGGGGTGCAACTAATGAAAAACTGTTTTTT. The full variable domain, with the rest looked up from reference TRBV13 and TRBJ1-4, is AAGVIQSPRHLIKEKRETATLKCYPIPRHDTVYWYQQGPGQDPQFLISFYEKMQSDKGSIPDRFSAQQFSDYHSELNMSSLELGDSALYFCASSLSGGATNEKLFFGSGTQLSVL.

The V call is TRBV19, the J call TRBJ1-5; D not resolved. The V and J ends lost 8 bases and 2 bases respectively, with 13 bases between them. From germline, CDR1 is LNHDA and CDR2 SQIVND (reference sequence). This CDR3 comprises 14 residues. Written as DNA, the CDR3 is TGTGCCAGTTCTGACTACACTGGCAATCAGCCCCAGCATTTT. This sequence encodes CASSDYTGNQPQHF.

The chain has TRBV28 and TRBJ2-7; TRBD1 aligns across 12 bases. CDR3 size: 14 residues. Germline V lookup: CDR1 MDHEN, CDR2 SYDVKM. Unmatched junction bases numbered 7, after V lost 7 bases and J lost 6 bases. This CDR3 is CASTPGQGAFEQYF. The CDR3 nucleotides are TGTGCCAGCACGCCGGGACAGGGGGCTTTCGAGCAGTACTTC. Filled out from reference TRBV28 and TRBJ2-7, the complete variable domain reads DVKVTQSSRYLVKRTGEKVFLECVQDMDHENMFWYRQDPGLGLRLIYFSYDVKMKEKGDIPEGYSVSREKKERFSLILESASTNQTSMYLCASTPGQGAFEQYFGPGTRLTVT.

This sequence joins TRBV15 and TRBJ2-7; the D is unclear. Trimming took 3 bases from V and 6 from J, leaving 12 bases between them. This CDR3 contains 13 residues. CDR1 is LNHNV, CDR2 YYDKDF, per germline (reference sequence). CDR3 region: CATSRGFSGEQYF. As DNA, the CDR3 is TGTGCCACCAGCAGGGGGTTTTCGGGCGAGCAGTACTTC.

The chain is built from TRBV27 and TRBJ1-5; no reliable D call. Germline values: CDR1 MNHEY, CDR2 SMNVEV (reference sequence). Between the trimmed V and J ends, which lost 6 bases and 4 bases, there was a span of 7 bases. The CDR3 is 12 residues long. This chain's CDR3 is CASRSGNQPQHF. In DNA, the CDR3 is TGTGCCAGCAGATCGGGAAATCAGCCCCAGCATTTT.

In this sample, this clone turned up once. The chain uses TRBV18 and TRBJ1-4; 10 bases are a match to TRBD1. The CDR3 extends over 14 amino acids. The V and J ends lost 6 bases and 6 bases, in that order; junction bases with no gene match: 4. Per the germline V gene, CDR1 is KGHSH and CDR2 is LQKENI. The CDR3: CASSLGTGDEKLFF. In nucleotides, the CDR3 is TGTGCCAGCTCCCTCGGGACAGGGGATGAAAAACTGTTTTTT. Complete variable domain (other parts from reference TRBV18 and TRBJ1-4): NAGVMQNPRHLVRRRGQEARLRCSPMKGHSHVYWYRQLPEEGLKFMVYLQKENIIDESGMPKERFSAEFPKEGPSILRIQQVVRGDSAAYFCASSLGTGDEKLFFGSGTQLSVL.